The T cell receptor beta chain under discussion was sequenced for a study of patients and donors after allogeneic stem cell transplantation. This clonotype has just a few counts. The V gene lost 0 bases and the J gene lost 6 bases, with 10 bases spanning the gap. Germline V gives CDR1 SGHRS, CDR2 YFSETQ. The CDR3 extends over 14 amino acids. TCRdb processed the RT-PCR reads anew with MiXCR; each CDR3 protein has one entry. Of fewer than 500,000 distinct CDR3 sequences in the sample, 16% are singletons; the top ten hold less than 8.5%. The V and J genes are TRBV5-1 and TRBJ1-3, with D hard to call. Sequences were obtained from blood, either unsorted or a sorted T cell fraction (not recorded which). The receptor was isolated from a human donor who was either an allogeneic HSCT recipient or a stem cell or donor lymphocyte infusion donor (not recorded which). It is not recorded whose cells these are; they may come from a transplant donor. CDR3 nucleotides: TGCGCCAGCAGCTTGGCCGTCACTGAAAACACCATATATTTT. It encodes CASSLAVTENTIYF. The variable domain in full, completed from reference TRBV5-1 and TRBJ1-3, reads KAGVTQTPRYLIKTRGQQVTLSCSPISGHRSVSWYQQTPGQGLQFLFEYFSETQRNKGNFPGRFSGRQFSNSRSEMNVSTLELGDSALYLCASSLAVTENTIYFGEGSWLTVV.